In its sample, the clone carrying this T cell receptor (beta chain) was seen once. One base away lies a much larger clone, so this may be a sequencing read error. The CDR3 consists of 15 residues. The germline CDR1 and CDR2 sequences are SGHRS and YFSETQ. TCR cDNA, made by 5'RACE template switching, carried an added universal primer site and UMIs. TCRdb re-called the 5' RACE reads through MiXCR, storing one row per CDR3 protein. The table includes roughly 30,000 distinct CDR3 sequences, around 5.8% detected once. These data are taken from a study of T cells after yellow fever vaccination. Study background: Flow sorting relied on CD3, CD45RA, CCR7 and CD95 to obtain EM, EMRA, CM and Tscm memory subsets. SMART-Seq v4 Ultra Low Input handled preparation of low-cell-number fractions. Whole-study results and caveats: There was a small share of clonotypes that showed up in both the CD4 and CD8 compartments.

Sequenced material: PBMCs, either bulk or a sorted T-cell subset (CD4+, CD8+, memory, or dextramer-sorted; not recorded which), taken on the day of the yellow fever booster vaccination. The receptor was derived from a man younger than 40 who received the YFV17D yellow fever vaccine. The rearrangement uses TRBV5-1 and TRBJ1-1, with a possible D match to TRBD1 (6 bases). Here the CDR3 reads CANSLEGGMNTEAFF. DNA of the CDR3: TGCGCCAACAGCTTGGAGGGGGGGATGAACACTGAAGCTTTCTTT.